A single TCR beta chain is shown here with its context. The data derive from a study of T cells expressing NK-cell markers. Study-wide context: The sequencing cohort of eight donors included seven HCMV-seropositive individuals and one seronegative individual.

TCRdb reprocessed the 5' RACE reads and keeps a single row for each CDR3 protein, giving no DNA. The sample data list 150,000 to 200,000 distinct CDR3 sequences. Germline V gene lookup returns CDR1 SGHAT and CDR2 FQNNGV. The CDR3 spans 13 residues. The TCR sequence derives from a woman between 18 and 69 years old in good health. Sample: blood T cells: a sorted CD56 or NKG2C T cell subset, CD4+ or CD8+ T cells, or bulk PBMC T cells (not recorded which). The chain couples TRBV11-2 to TRBJ1-6. The CDR3 protein is CASSSPRVPPLHF.